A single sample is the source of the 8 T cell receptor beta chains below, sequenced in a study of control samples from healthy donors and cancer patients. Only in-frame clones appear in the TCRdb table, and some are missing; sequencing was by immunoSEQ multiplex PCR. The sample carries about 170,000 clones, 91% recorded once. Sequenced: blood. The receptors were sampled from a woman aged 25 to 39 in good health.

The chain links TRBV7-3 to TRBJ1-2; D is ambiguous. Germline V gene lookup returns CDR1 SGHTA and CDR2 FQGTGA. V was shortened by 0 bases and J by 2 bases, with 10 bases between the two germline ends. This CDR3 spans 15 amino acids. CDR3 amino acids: CASSLTNSGNYGYTF. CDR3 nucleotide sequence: TGTGCCAGCAGCTTAACTAACAGTGGGAACTATGGCTACACCTTC. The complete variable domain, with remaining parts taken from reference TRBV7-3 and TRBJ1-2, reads GAGVSQTPSNKVTEKGKYVELRCDPISGHTALYWYRQSLGQGPEFLIYFQGTGAADDSGLPNDRFFAVRPEGSVSTLKIQRTERGDSAVYLCASSLTNSGNYGYTFGSGTRLTVV.

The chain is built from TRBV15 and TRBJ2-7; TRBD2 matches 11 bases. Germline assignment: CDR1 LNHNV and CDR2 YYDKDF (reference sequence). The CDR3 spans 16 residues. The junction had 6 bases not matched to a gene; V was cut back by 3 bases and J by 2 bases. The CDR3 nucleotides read TGTGCCACCAGCAGCCAAATTAGCGGGGGGGCCTACGAGCAGTACTTC. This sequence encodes CATSSQISGGAYEQYF.

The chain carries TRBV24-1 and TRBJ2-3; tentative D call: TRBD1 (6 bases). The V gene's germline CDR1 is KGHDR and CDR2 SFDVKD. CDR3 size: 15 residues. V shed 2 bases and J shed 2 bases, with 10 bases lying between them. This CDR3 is CATSDSGHPTDTQYF. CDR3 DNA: TGTGCCACCAGTGATTCGGGACACCCCACAGATACGCAGTATTTT.

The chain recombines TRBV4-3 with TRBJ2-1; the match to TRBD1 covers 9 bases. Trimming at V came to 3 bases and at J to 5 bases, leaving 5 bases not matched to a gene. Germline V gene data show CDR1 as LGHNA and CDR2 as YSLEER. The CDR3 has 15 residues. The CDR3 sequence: CASSQKRDRDNEQFF. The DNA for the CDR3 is TGCGCCAGCAGCCAGAAACGGGACAGGGACAATGAGCAGTTCTTC.

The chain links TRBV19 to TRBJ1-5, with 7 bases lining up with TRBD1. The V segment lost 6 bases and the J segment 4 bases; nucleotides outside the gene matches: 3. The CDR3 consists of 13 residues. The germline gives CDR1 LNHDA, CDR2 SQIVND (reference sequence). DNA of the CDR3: TGTGCCAGTAGCCCGACAGGGAATCAGCCCCAGCATTTT. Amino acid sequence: CASSPTGNQPQHF.

The CDR3 DNA reads as TGTGCCAGCAGTCTCCGGGAGTCCACAGATACGCAGTATTTT. Protein product: CASSLRESTDTQYF. The rearrangement joins TRBV27 to TRBJ2-3, with D possibly TRBD2 on 6 matching bases. The V gene lost 5 bases and the J gene lost 2 bases, with 11 bases spanning the gap. Per the germline V gene, CDR1 is MNHEY and CDR2 is SMNVEV (reference sequence). The CDR3 has 14 amino acids.

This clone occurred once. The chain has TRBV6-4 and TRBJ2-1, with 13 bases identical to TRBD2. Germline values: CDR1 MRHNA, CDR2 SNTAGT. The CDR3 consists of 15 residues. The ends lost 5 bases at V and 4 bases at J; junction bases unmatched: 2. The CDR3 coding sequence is TGTGCCAGCAGTCCGACTAGCGGGGGGTACAATGAGCAGTTCTTC. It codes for CASSPTSGGYNEQFF.

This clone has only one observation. The CDR3 region has the DNA TGTGCCAGCAGCTTAGGGGGACAGGGGGCAGGGCAGCCCCAGCATTTT. As protein: CASSLGGQGAGQPQHF. The genes are TRBV13 and TRBJ1-5; 12 bases map to TRBD1. V shed 0 bases, J shed 7 bases, and the junction held 4 bases outside the gene matches. Germline V lookup: CDR1 PRHDT, CDR2 FYEKMQ (reference sequence). The CDR3 is 16 amino acids.